This T cell receptor beta chain is drawn from a study of Ad26.COV2.S vaccination and SARS-CoV-2 variants. Study background: Ad26.COV2.S given intramuscularly, once or twice 56 days apart.

Trimming removed 7 bases at V and 8 bases at J, with 9 bases between. Looked up from germline, CDR1 is DFQATT and CDR2 is SNEGSKA (reference sequence). This CDR3 contains 10 residues. Sequencing used immunoSEQ multiplex PCR; TCRdb keeps in-frame clones, though not all of them. Here the sample spans approximately 280,000 clones, approximately 89% being singletons. Treatment specified: 15 to 20 received Ad26.COV2.S at low or high dose, single or two shots; several received placebo; per-sample allocation not given. The study sampled participants on day 63 after the first vaccine or placebo injection. The sample came from a Boston adult aged 18-55 years.

V and J are TRBV20-1 and TRBJ2-1; TRBD2 might be the D (6 bases). This receptor was obtained from a person aged 18 to 59 who received the Ad26.COV2.S COVID-19 vaccine or a placebo. The sample in question was peripheral blood, obtained in a trial of Ad26.COV2.S vaccine versus placebo. CDR3 sequence: CSGAGHEQFF. The DNA of the CDR3 is TGCAGTGGGGCGGGGCATGAGCAGTTCTTC.